These 3 T cell receptor beta chains were all obtained from the same sample, sequenced in a study of T cell responses to AZD1222 COVID-19 vaccine. The assay was immunoSEQ multiplex PCR, and TCRdb's table has in-frame clones only and misses some. The sample lists about 100,000 clones, approximately 90% seen once, with about 1.8% in the top ten. The sample in question was peripheral blood, obtained on day 0 of AZD1222 vaccination. These receptors were collected from an adult in good health.

This sequence joins TRBV6-5 and TRBJ2-1; 12 positions match TRBD2. The germline V gene encodes CDR1 MNHEY and CDR2 SVGAGI. Trimming removed 6 bases from V and 4 bases from J; junction bases left unmatched: 4. This CDR3 is built from 15 residues. The CDR3 DNA reads as TGTGCCAGCAGCCGACTAGCGGGAGTTTACAATGAGCAGTTCTTC. This translates into CASSRLAGVYNEQFF.

With regard to this clone: Other DNA sequences from this sample encode an identical CDR3 as well. The chain couples TRBV7-2 to TRBJ2-7; 10 nucleotides match TRBD1. The length of the CDR3 is 17 residues. V trimming: 3 bases; J trimming: 2 bases; junction bases outside the gene matches: 10. In germline, CDR1 is SGHTA, CDR2 FQGNSA. CDR3 in DNA: TGTGCCAGCAGCTTCGGGGGGGGACAGGGGACTACCTACGAGCAGTACTTC. The encoded protein is CASSFGGGQGTTYEQYF.

The V call is TRBV6-5, the J call TRBJ1-3; D may be TRBD1 (6 bases). Trimming stripped 2 bases from V and 1 base from J, with 6 bases between. The CDR3 runs 14 residues. From germline, CDR1 is MNHEY and CDR2 SVGAGI. CDR3 coding DNA: TGTGCCAGCAGTTACACAGGGTCTGGAAACACCATATATTTT. The encoded protein is CASSYTGSGNTIYF.